One sample yielded the 31 T cell receptor beta chains listed below, sequenced in a study of T-cell reconstitution after alpha-beta-depleted transplantation in children. The TCRbeta library incorporated unique molecular identifiers. TCRdb called the PCR reads again in MiXCR, with one record for every CDR3 protein. This sample yields around 450,000 distinct CDR3 sequences, of which 15% to 20% are seen a single time; around 28% belongs to the top ten. The sample in question was PBMCs, mostly from graft donor cells, obtained 360 days after TCRalphabeta/CD19-depleted stem cell transplant. The origin of the receptors is a boy younger than two who had a stem cell transplant for Wiskott-Aldrich syndrome, so the T cells may come from the graft donor.

V usage is TRBV5-1 and J usage is TRBJ1-4; D remains ambiguous. V lost 4 bases, J lost 3 bases, and 10 bases lay in between. This CDR3 region has 14 residues. Germline CDR1 reads SGHRS; CDR2 reads YFSETQ. This CDR3 reads CASSPRRPNEKLFF. The DNA of the CDR3 is TGCGCCAGCAGCCCCCGCCGGCCTAATGAAAAACTGTTTTTT.

The chain couples TRBV5-1 to TRBJ2-1, with D perhaps matching TRBD1 (7 bases). CDR3 length equals 17 residues. In germline, CDR1 is SGHRS, CDR2 YFSETQ. Trimming pared 5 bases from V and 1 base from J, leaving 19 bases between. The chain's CDR3 is CASRARRGARSYNEQFF. CDR3 in DNA: TGCGCCAGCAGGGCCCGCAGGGGGGCCAGGTCCTACAATGAGCAGTTCTTC.

This clonotype appeared many times. The V call is TRBV9, the J call TRBJ1-1, with no clear D. Per germline, CDR1 SGDLS and CDR2 YYNGEE. This CDR3 is built from 14 residues. V was clipped by 0 bases and J by 4 bases, with 10 bases between them. CDR3 bases: TGTGCCAGCAGCGTAGTGAGGGCTAGCACTGAAGCTTTCTTT. Protein product: CASSVVRASTEAFF.

The chain uses TRBV4-2 and TRBJ2-6; D uncertain. CDR3 length equals 16 residues. V dropped 0 bases and J dropped 1 base, with 7 bases sitting between them. CDR1 and CDR2 (germline): LGHNA, YNFKEQ. This CDR3 is CASSQDVQSGANVLTF. CDR3 bases: TGTGCCAGCAGCCAAGATGTACAGTCTGGGGCCAACGTCCTGACTTTC.

This chain joins TRBV7-9 and TRBJ2-4; D may correspond to TRBD1 or TRBD2 (6 bases each). Looked up from germline, CDR1 is SEHNR and CDR2 is FQNEAQ (reference sequence). The CDR3 totals 23 residues. Between the trimmed V and J ends, which lost 4 bases and 0 bases, there was a span of 34 bases. The DNA of the CDR3 is TGTGCCAGCAGCTCCTATAAACAGGGCAGTACGGGAGCGTTGGGCCTAGCCAAAAACATTCAGTACTTC. Encoded protein: CASSSYKQGSTGALGLAKNIQYF.

The rearrangement joins TRBV20-1 to TRBJ2-7, with TRBD1 as a possible D gene (6 bases). V shed 1 base and J shed 2 bases, with 15 bases lying between them. CDR1 and CDR2 (germline): DFQATT, SNEGSKA (reference sequence). The CDR3 contains 15 residues. CDR3 DNA sequence: TGCAGTGCTAGAGGGCCCGGGACACCTACCTACGAGCAGTACTTC. This encodes CSARGPGTPTYEQYF.

This clonotype was detected only a few times. V usage is TRBV6-2 or TRBV6-3 and J usage is TRBJ2-4; no reliable D call. The CDR3 spans 13 residues. CDR1 MNHEY and CDR2 SVGEGT come from the germline V gene. Trimming cost V 2 bases and J 9 bases, with 11 bases left between them. The CDR3 reads CASSYAPRSIQYF. DNA for the CDR3: TGTGCCAGCAGTTACGCCCCACGATCCATTCAGTACTTC.

V usage is TRBV5-1 and J usage is TRBJ2-5; a possible D gene is TRBD1 (5 bases). From germline, CDR1 is SGHRS and CDR2 YFSETQ. This CDR3 contains 14 residues. V lost 4 bases, J lost 7 bases, and 17 bases lay in between. This CDR3 reads CASSTGDSKGTQYF. The CDR3, as DNA: TGCGCCAGCAGCACCGGCGACAGCAAAGGGACCCAGTACTTC.

In its sample, this clonotype was seen a few times. CDR3 nucleotides: TGTGCCAGCAGGGGTCGACGGGAGCAGTACTTC. Its protein product is CASRGRREQYF. The J gene is TRBJ2-7, the V gene TRBV12-3 or TRBV12-4; D remains unclear. Trimming stripped 6 bases from V and 7 bases from J, with 10 bases between. This CDR3 spans 11 amino acids.

The chain joins TRBV15 to TRBJ2-6, with TRBD2 as a possible D gene (6 bases). Trimming took 0 bases from V and 0 from J, leaving 9 bases between them. Germline V gene data show CDR1 as LNHNV and CDR2 as YYDKDF (reference sequence). This CDR3 spans 17 amino acids. CDR3 coding DNA: TGTGCCACCAGCAGAGATTGGGACTTCTCTGGGGCCAACGTCCTGACTTTC. The encoded protein is CATSRDWDFSGANVLTF.

A few counts support this clonotype. The gene calls are TRBV12-3 or TRBV12-4 and TRBJ1-2, with unresolved D. V was shortened by 2 bases and J by 5 bases, with 9 bases between the two germline ends. This CDR3 comprises 13 residues. The CDR3 region has the DNA TGTGCCAGCAGTTTAAGGGTAGGGTATGGCTACACCTTC. Protein sequence: CASSLRVGYGYTF.

This clonotype was seen at least ten times. The CDR3 is CASSLKFLPVGNEQFF. CDR3 in DNA: TGTGCCAGCAGTTTAAAATTCCTACCTGTTGGCAATGAGCAGTTCTTC. The chain uses TRBV12-3 or TRBV12-4 and TRBJ2-1; D not resolved. CDR3 length: 16 amino acids. The V gene lost 2 bases and the J gene lost 6 bases, with 17 bases spanning the gap.

This clonotype has more than one count but fewer than ten. The chain couples TRBV28 to TRBJ1-1; tentative D call: TRBD1 (5 bases). Looked up from germline, CDR1 is MDHEN and CDR2 is SYDVKM. The CDR3 extends over 15 amino acids. Trimming cost V 6 bases and J 5 bases, with 19 bases left between them. For the CDR3, the DNA is TGTGCCAGCAGCCACTGGGGAGGGGTAGGGACTGAAGCTTTCTTT. Amino acid sequence: CASSHWGGVGTEAFF.

A few counts support this clonotype. The rearrangement links TRBV29-1 to TRBJ2-2; D call uncertain. Germline V gene data show CDR1 as SQVTM and CDR2 as ANQGSEA. Between the trimmed V and J ends, which lost 7 bases and 4 bases, there was a span of 13 bases. The CDR3 runs to 13 residues. For the CDR3, the DNA is TGCAGCGCCACGATAACTACCACCGGGGAGCTGTTTTTT. Protein sequence: CSATITTTGELFF.

This chain links TRBV20-1 with TRBJ1-4; D uncertain. V was cut by 0 bases and J by 2 bases, with 7 bases left in between. This CDR3 has 14 amino acids. Per the germline V gene, CDR1 is DFQATT and CDR2 is SNEGSKA (reference sequence). The CDR3 DNA reads as TGCAGTGCTAGAGAGGGTGGGACTAATGAAAAACTGTTTTTT. Protein product: CSAREGGTNEKLFF.

V usage is TRBV5-1 and J usage is TRBJ2-1; no definite D call. Germline V gene sequence: CDR1 SGHRS, CDR2 YFSETQ. The germline V and J ends were trimmed by 1 base and 0 bases, with 8 bases remaining between them. The CDR3 sequence is 15 residues long. CDR3 residues: CASSLSGYSYNEQFF. The CDR3 region has the DNA TGCGCCAGCAGCTTGTCCGGGTACTCCTACAATGAGCAGTTCTTC.

The V gene is TRBV10-3, the J gene TRBJ2-5; the match to TRBD1 covers 8 bases. CDR1 is ENHRY, CDR2 SYGVKD, per germline. The CDR3 has 12 residues. The V and J ends lost 6 bases and 3 bases, in that order; junction bases with no gene match: 0. The DNA for the CDR3 is TGTGCCATCAGGGGACAGGAAGAGACCCAGTACTTC. Its protein is CAIRGQEETQYF.

This clonotype has only a few counts. This chain uses TRBV29-1 with TRBJ2-7; maybe TRBD2 (5 bases). The V and J ends lost 5 bases and 6 bases respectively, with 17 bases between them. CDR3 size: 13 residues. Germline V lookup: CDR1 SQVTM, CDR2 ANQGSEA. In DNA form, the CDR3 reads TGCAGCGTTCAGACTATCTCCTCGAGCGAGCAGTACTTC. Translating gives CSVQTISSSEQYF.

This clonotype was detected only a few times. The chain employs TRBV20-1 and TRBJ2-7; the match to TRBD2 covers 8 bases. Trimming at V came to 1 base and at J to 0 bases, leaving 8 bases not matched to a gene. The CDR3 is made up of 16 amino acids. CDR1 is DFQATT, CDR2 SNEGSKA, per germline (reference sequence). The CDR3, as DNA: TGCAGTGCTAGAGGATCGGGGGGGATATACTCCTACGAGCAGTACTTC. This gives the protein CSARGSGGIYSYEQYF.

This clonotype was detected a few times. The chain has TRBV6-1 and TRBJ2-2, with D possibly matching TRBD2 (7 bases). The V gene lost 11 bases and the J gene lost 3 bases, with 22 bases spanning the gap. CDR1 is MNHNS and CDR2 is SASEGT in the germline V gene. CDR3 length: 16 residues. CDR3 DNA: TGTGCCGCCCTTTCACTAGCGAGGGGGGACACCGGGGAGCTGTTTTTT. It translates to CAALSLARGDTGELFF.

This clonotype was observed a handful of times. V and J are TRBV19 and TRBJ2-5; D possibly corresponds to TRBD2 (5 bases). From germline, CDR1 is LNHDA and CDR2 SQIVND (reference sequence). This CDR3 comprises 15 residues. V lost 3 bases and J lost 1, with 12 bases in between. DNA for the CDR3: TGTGCCAGTAGTATGTATAACAGCGGCCAAGAGACCCAGTACTTC. This translates into CASSMYNSGQETQYF.

This clonotype was found many times. An end of the junction differs from the germline gene, which may be a read error. The chain links TRBV18 to TRBJ2-5, with unresolved D. CDR3 size: 11 residues. Germline V CDR1 and CDR2: KGHSH, LQKENI. This chain's CDR3 is CASSVQETQYF. The CDR3 DNA reads TGCGCCAGCAGCGTCCAAGAGACCCAGTACTTC.

This clonotype was seen only a few times. The chain links TRBV7-9 to TRBJ1-6, with TRBD1 matching over 9 bases. Per the germline V gene, CDR1 is SEHNR and CDR2 is FQNEAQ (reference sequence). The CDR3 is 15 amino acids. V dropped 5 bases and J dropped 8; count of bases not matched to a gene: 7. CDR3 in amino acids: CASSPDRGKDSPLHF. The CDR3, as DNA: TGTGCCAGCAGCCCGGACAGGGGAAAGGATTCACCCCTCCACTTT. Drawing the rest from reference TRBV7-9 and TRBJ1-6, the complete variable domain is DTGVSQNPRHKITKRGQNVTFRCDPISEHNRLYWYRQTLGQGPEFLTYFQNEAQLEKSRLLSDRFSAERPKGSFSTLEIQRTEQGDSAMYLCASSPDRGKDSPLHFGNGTRLTVT.

A few counts support this clonotype. The J gene is TRBJ2-3, the V gene TRBV5-1; a weak D match, TRBD2 (6 bases). The CDR3 runs 15 residues. V was cut by 3 bases and J by 2 bases, with 13 bases left in between. Germline CDR1 and CDR2: SGHRS and YFSETQ. CDR3 DNA sequence: TGCGCCAGCAGCTCCTGGGGGGATATCACAGATACGCAGTATTTT. Translation: CASSSWGDITDTQYF.

V is TRBV6-1 and J is TRBJ1-2; tentative D call: TRBD1 (5 bases). The CDR3 spans 13 residues. Between the trimmed V and J ends, which lost 3 bases and 7 bases, there was a span of 12 bases. In germline, CDR1 is MNHNS, CDR2 SASEGT. The CDR3 region is CASSDDPRGGYTF. Here the CDR3 DNA reads TGTGCCAGCAGTGACGATCCTAGGGGTGGCTACACCTTC.

The chain carries TRBV28 and TRBJ2-5; D is unresolved. Germline CDR1 and CDR2: MDHEN and SYDVKM. V lost 5 bases to trimming and J lost 14 bases, with 18 bases between them. This CDR3 region has 12 residues. DNA of the CDR3: TGTGCCAGCAGTACCCGGGCCAGGCCGTTCTACTTC. As protein: CASSTRARPFYF. The full variable domain, its missing parts supplied by reference TRBV28 and TRBJ2-5, is DVKVTQSSRYLVKRTGEKVFLECVQDMDHENMFWYRQDPGLGLRLIYFSYDVKMKEKGDIPEGYSVSREKKERFSLILESASTNQTSMYLCASSTRARPFYFGPGTRLLVL.

This clonotype was counted ten times or more. The chain couples TRBV5-1 to TRBJ2-1, with 8 bases fitting TRBD2. V was pared by 3 bases and J by 6 bases, with 8 bases of the junction left unmatched. This CDR3 is 15 amino acids long. The V gene's germline CDR1 is SGHRS and CDR2 YFSETQ. CDR3 DNA sequence: TGCGCCAGCAGCTCGGGACTAGGGGTGCGCAATGAGCAGTTCTTC. Translating gives CASSSGLGVRNEQFF. The complete variable domain, with remaining parts taken from reference TRBV5-1 and TRBJ2-1, reads KAGVTQTPRYLIKTRGQQVTLSCSPISGHRSVSWYQQTPGQGLQFLFEYFSETQRNKGNFPGRFSGRQFSNSRSEMNVSTLELGDSALYLCASSSGLGVRNEQFFGPGTRLTVL.

This clonotype has only a few counts. The rearrangement links TRBV20-1 to TRBJ2-1, with 12 positions matching TRBD2. The CDR3 totals 15 residues. Per germline, CDR1 DFQATT and CDR2 SNEGSKA (reference sequence). V shed 5 bases and J 2 bases; nucleotides not matched to a gene: 4. CDR3 residues: CSAPASGRAYNEQFF. Written as DNA, the CDR3 is TGCAGTGCTCCGGCTAGCGGGAGGGCCTACAATGAGCAGTTCTTC.

This clonotype was observed a few times. The chain links TRBV29-1 to TRBJ1-1; D may be TRBD1 (5 bases). The CDR3 is made up of 14 amino acids. V was shortened by 5 bases and J by 2 bases, with 15 bases between the two germline ends. Per germline, CDR1 SQVTM and CDR2 ANQGSEA. CDR3 in amino acids: CSVIRLGPNTEAFF. In DNA, the CDR3 is TGCAGCGTTATTAGGTTGGGGCCCAACACTGAAGCTTTCTTT.

The chain couples TRBV12-5 to TRBJ2-5, with a tentative D call TRBD2 (5 bases). The V gene lost 2 bases and the J gene lost 7 bases, with 11 bases spanning the gap. The germline V gene encodes CDR1 LGHNT and CDR2 FRNRAP. CDR3 length: 13 amino acids. CDR3 in amino acids: CASGLSGGPTQYF. The DNA for the CDR3 is TGTGCTAGTGGTTTGAGCGGCGGGCCGACCCAGTACTTC. The full variable domain, in which reference TRBV12-5 and TRBJ2-5 provide the parts outside the CDR3, is DARVTQTPRHKVTEMGQEVTMRCQPILGHNTVFWYRQTMMQGLELLAYFRNRAPLDDSGMPKDRFSAEMPDATLATLKIQPSEPRDSAVYFCASGLSGGPTQYFGPGTRLLVL.

This clonotype was recorded only once. Compared with germline, one end of the junction differs, possibly owing to a read error. The genes are TRBV10-3 and TRBJ2-1, with D maybe TRBD1 (5 bases). From germline, CDR1 is ENHRY and CDR2 SYGVKD. The CDR3 consists of 16 residues. The CDR3 DNA is TGTGCCATCAGGGAGTCCGCAGGGATTGACCACAATGAGCAGTTCTTC. This gives the protein CAIRESAGIDHNEQFF.